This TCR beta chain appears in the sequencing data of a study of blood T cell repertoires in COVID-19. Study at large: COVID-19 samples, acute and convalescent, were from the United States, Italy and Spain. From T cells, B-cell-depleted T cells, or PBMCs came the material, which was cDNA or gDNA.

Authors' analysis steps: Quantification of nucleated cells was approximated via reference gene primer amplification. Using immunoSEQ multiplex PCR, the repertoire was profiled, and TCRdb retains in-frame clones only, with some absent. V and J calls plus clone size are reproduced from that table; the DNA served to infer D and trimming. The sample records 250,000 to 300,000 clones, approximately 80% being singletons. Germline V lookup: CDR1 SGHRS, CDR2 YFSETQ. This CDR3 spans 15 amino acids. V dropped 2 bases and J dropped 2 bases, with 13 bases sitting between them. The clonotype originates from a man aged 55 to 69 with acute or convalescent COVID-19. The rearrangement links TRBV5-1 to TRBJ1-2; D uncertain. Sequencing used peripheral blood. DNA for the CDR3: TGCGCCAGCAGCTTTGGAGGTACGGAAAACTATGGCTACACCTTC. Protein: CASSFGGTENYGYTF.